This T cell receptor beta chain was sequenced in a study of naive and memory T cell subsets. The beta constant-region primer was an equimolar mix of two oligonucleotides covering TRBC1 and TRBC2. TCRdb recomputed calls from the UMI-ligation and nested PCR reads with MiXCR, one row per CDR3 protein. Seen here are over 75,000 distinct CDR3 sequences, 13% observed once, and the top ten hold over 0.75%. Only a few counts were recorded for this clonotype. The V gene lost 6 bases and the J gene lost 4 bases, with 15 bases spanning the gap. Germline CDR1 SGHAT, CDR2 FQNNGV. The CDR3 is 15 residues long. The source material was central memory CD4+ T cells from blood. The rearrangement uses TRBV11-2 and TRBJ1-4; no clear D gene. The source of this sequence is a human donor in good health. CDR3 DNA: TGTGCCAGCAGTATTAACTTGGGTGGTAATGAAAAACTGTTTTTT. Protein: CASSINLGGNEKLFF.